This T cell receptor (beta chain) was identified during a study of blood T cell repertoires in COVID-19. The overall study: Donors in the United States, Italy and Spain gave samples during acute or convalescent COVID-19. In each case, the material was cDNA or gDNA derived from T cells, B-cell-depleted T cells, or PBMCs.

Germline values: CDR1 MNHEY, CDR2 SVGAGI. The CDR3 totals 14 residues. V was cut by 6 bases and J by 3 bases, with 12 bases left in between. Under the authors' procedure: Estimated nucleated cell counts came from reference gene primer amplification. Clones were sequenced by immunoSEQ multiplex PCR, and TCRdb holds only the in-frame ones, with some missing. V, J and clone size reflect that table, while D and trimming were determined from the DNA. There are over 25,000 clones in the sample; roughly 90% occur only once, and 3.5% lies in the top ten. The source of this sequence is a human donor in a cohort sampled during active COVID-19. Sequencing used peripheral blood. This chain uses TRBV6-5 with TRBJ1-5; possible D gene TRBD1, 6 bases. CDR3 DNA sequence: TGTGCCAGCAGATCTCGGGACAACAATCAGCCCCAGCATTTT. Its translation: CASRSRDNNQPQHF.